This record looks at one TCR beta chain sequence and its context. Its antigen is not known. It was with random hexamers that 0.5 to 1 ug RNA was reverse transcribed. By means of immunoSEQ multiplex PCR, TCR beta CDR3 spanning 54 Vbeta and 13 Jbeta underwent amplification. From the immunoSEQ multiplex PCR reads, TCRdb called clonotypes with MiXCR, one entry per CDR3 protein. The profile shows about 130,000 distinct CDR3 sequences, 91% of them singletons. This entry is derived from a study of CD8 T cells in Susac syndrome. Whole-study findings and limits: It was acknowledged in the study that the number of individuals who were included in its TCR sequencing and HLA analysis was relatively small.

TCR beta sequencing was performed on blood CD8+ and CD4+ T cells. TEMRA cells underwent FACS enrichment and CD8+ and CD4+ T cells underwent negative isolation. The CDR3 length is 12 residues. Trimming cost V 2 bases and J 8 bases, with 6 bases left between them. Germline-derived CDR1 and CDR2 are MGHRA and YSYEKL. This chain connects TRBV4-1 to TRBJ1-4; D gene ambiguous. The sequence came from a human donor with multiple sclerosis. The sample consisted of CD8+ T cells from PBMCs. This CDR3 reads CASSQTDEKLFF. As DNA, the CDR3 is TGCGCCAGCAGCCAAACGGACGAAAAACTGTTTTTT.